This record looks at one TCR beta chain sequence and its context. V lost 5 bases to trimming and J lost 3 bases; unmatched junction nucleotides: 10. Germline V gene sequence: CDR1 LGHDT, CDR2 YNNKEL (reference sequence). The CDR3 length is 16 residues. The entry originates in a study of blood T cell repertoires in COVID-19. About the research overall: The study drew acute and convalescent COVID-19 samples from the United States, Italy and Spain. Nucleic acid was either cDNA or gDNA, and it came from T cells, B-cell-depleted T cells, or PBMCs.

How the authors handled the data: From reference gene primer amplification, estimates of nucleated cell counts were derived. Measured with immunoSEQ multiplex PCR; TCRdb has only the in-frame clones, and not every one. V, J and clone size derive from that table, while D and trimming were established from the DNA sequence. The sample consists of around 45,000 clones, around 79% of them appearing once. The gene calls are TRBV3-1 (or the pseudogene TRBV3-2) and TRBJ1-2, with 9 bases aligning to TRBD1. This receptor was identified in a woman older than 75 with acute or convalescent COVID-19. Sequencing was carried out using peripheral blood. CDR3 sequence reads: CASSGPTGGAYYGYTF. As DNA, the CDR3 is TGTGCCAGCAGCGGCCCGACAGGGGGAGCTTACTATGGCTACACCTTC.